These T cell receptor beta chains were read from a single sample in a study of OX40 agonist ivuxolimab in advanced cancers. Clones were read by immunoSEQ multiplex PCR, and TCRdb kept only the in-frame ones, dropping some. The top ten clones hold approximately 7.5% of a sample with more than 35,000 clones, more than 70% of them seen once. This specimen was CD4+ or CD8+ T cells sorted from blood, taken in a trial of the OX40 agonist ivuxolimab. Receptor source: an adult with an advanced solid tumor such as melanoma, head and neck, liver or kidney cancer. The CDR3 runs from the conserved cysteine through the conserved F or W. The D gene is left open where the match is weak. Size tells how often a clone was seen (once, few, many) or the class of an expanded clone, and some rows leave it out.

d_gene: -; v_gene: TRBV5-1; abundance: once; len: 14; j_gene: TRBJ2-7; CDR3nt: TGCGCCAGCAGCTTGGGAGACGGGACCTACGAGCAGTACTTC; CDR3aa: CASSLGDGTYEQYF
d_gene: -; v_gene: TRBV2; abundance: -; len: 15; j_gene: TRBJ1-1; CDR3nt: TGTGCCAGCACCCCGTTTACCCATGCCGGCGCTGAAGCTTTCTTT; CDR3aa: CASTPFTHAGAEAFF
d_gene: TRBD2; v_gene: TRBV5-1; abundance: few; len: 16; j_gene: TRBJ2-7; CDR3nt: TGCGCCAGCAGCTCCCTAGCGGCAACCGAGCAATACGAGCAGTACTTC; CDR3aa: CASSSLAATEQYEQYF
d_gene: -; v_gene: TRBV19; abundance: -; len: 14; j_gene: TRBJ2-3; CDR3nt: TGTGCCAGTAGTATACAGTCTAGCACAGATACGCAGTATTTT; CDR3aa: CASSIQSSTDTQYF
d_gene: -; v_gene: TRBV30; abundance: -; len: 13; j_gene: TRBJ2-5; CDR3nt: TGTGCCGGGCGGGACTGGGGACAAGAGACCCAGTACTTC; CDR3aa: CAGRDWGQETQYF
d_gene: -; v_gene: TRBV5-6; abundance: -; len: 15; j_gene: TRBJ2-1; CDR3nt: TGTGCCAGCAGCCTGACAGGGTCGGGGGTTAATGAGCAGTTCTTC; CDR3aa: CASSLTGSGVNEQFF
d_gene: -; v_gene: TRBV7-9; abundance: -; len: 14; j_gene: TRBJ2-3; CDR3nt: TGTGCCAGCAGCCGATCAGGGAACACAGATACGCAGTATTTT; CDR3aa: CASSRSGNTDTQYF
d_gene: -; v_gene: TRBV7-8; abundance: -; len: 13; j_gene: TRBJ2-7; CDR3nt: TGTGCCAGCAGTTTACAGGGTTTCTACGAGCAGTACTTC; CDR3aa: CASSLQGFYEQYF
d_gene: -; v_gene: TRBV5-4; abundance: -; len: 12; j_gene: TRBJ2-7; CDR3nt: TGTGCCAGCAGCCCAAAAACCTACGAGCAGTACTTC; CDR3aa: CASSPKTYEQYF
d_gene: -; v_gene: TRBV21-1; abundance: once; len: 14; j_gene: TRBJ2-3; CDR3nt: TGTGCCAGCAGCCCCCGAGGGATAGTTAGTACGCAGTATTTT; CDR3aa: CASSPRGIVSTQYF
d_gene: -; v_gene: TRBV18; abundance: -; len: 14; j_gene: TRBJ1-3; CDR3nt: TGTGCCAGCTCCCCGGGAGGCTCTGGAAACACCATATATTTT; CDR3aa: CASSPGGSGNTIYF
d_gene: TRBD2; v_gene: TRBV13; abundance: -; len: 15; j_gene: TRBJ2-7; CDR3nt: TGTGCCAGCAGCTCGGGACTAGCGGGAGTCCGGGAGCAGTACTTC; CDR3aa: CASSSGLAGVREQYF
d_gene: -; v_gene: TRBV18; abundance: -; len: 14; j_gene: TRBJ2-3; CDR3nt: TGTGCCAGCTCACCAGAAGGGATCACAGATACGCAGTATTTT; CDR3aa: CASSPEGITDTQYF
d_gene: -; v_gene: TRBV5-5; abundance: -; len: 16; j_gene: TRBJ1-5; CDR3nt: TGTGCCAGCAGCCCCTCCGCGTACAGGGGCAATCAGCCCCAGCATTTT; CDR3aa: CASSPSAYRGNQPQHF
d_gene: -; v_gene: TRBV27; abundance: -; len: 15; j_gene: TRBJ2-1; CDR3nt: TGTGCCACCTGGGGGCGGGGAGAAGGAAACAATGAGCAGTTCTTC; CDR3aa: CATWGRGEGNNEQFF
d_gene: -; v_gene: TRBV6-5; abundance: -; len: 12; j_gene: TRBJ1-1; CDR3nt: TGTGCCAGCAGTGACAGGTACACTGAAGCTTTCTTT; CDR3aa: CASSDRYTEAFF
d_gene: -; v_gene: TRBV27; abundance: -; len: 13; j_gene: TRBJ1-2; CDR3nt: TGTGCCAGCAGTTGGAGAAGGGAAAGTGGCTACACCTTC; CDR3aa: CASSWRRESGYTF
d_gene: TRBD1; v_gene: TRBV28; abundance: -; len: 16; j_gene: TRBJ1-2; CDR3nt: TGTGCCAGCAGTTTAGGTTTCGACAGGGGAGGCTATGGCTACACCTTC; CDR3aa: CASSLGFDRGGYGYTF
d_gene: -; v_gene: TRBV7-2; abundance: -; len: 13; j_gene: TRBJ2-5; CDR3nt: TGTGCCAGCAGCAGACAGAGCCAAGAGACCCAGTACTTC; CDR3aa: CASSRQSQETQYF
d_gene: TRBD1; v_gene: TRBV7-9; abundance: -; len: 13; j_gene: TRBJ1-5; CDR3nt: TGTGCCAGCAGCACTCAGGACAGGGCGTCCCAGCATTTT; CDR3aa: CASSTQDRASQHF
d_gene: TRBD1; v_gene: TRBV7-9; abundance: -; len: 14; j_gene: TRBJ1-6; CDR3nt: TGTGCCAGCAGCTTCATACAGGGGAATTCACCCCTCCACTTT; CDR3aa: CASSFIQGNSPLHF
d_gene: -; v_gene: TRBV5-5; abundance: -; len: 16; j_gene: TRBJ2-7; CDR3nt: TGTGCCAGCAGCTCACCCTTGATAGGAGGGCTCGCCGAGCAGTACTTC; CDR3aa: CASSSPLIGGLAEQYF
d_gene: -; v_gene: TRBV29-1; abundance: -; len: 14; j_gene: TRBJ2-5; CDR3nt: TGCAGCGTTGGTCCCGGACAGGGCCGGGGGGAACAGTACTTC; CDR3aa: CSVGPGQGRGEQYF
d_gene: TRBD1; v_gene: TRBV11-2; abundance: -; len: 17; j_gene: TRBJ1-3; CDR3nt: TGTGCCAGCAGCTTAGGTATAACAGGGGTCTCTGGAAACACCATATATTTT; CDR3aa: CASSLGITGVSGNTIYF
d_gene: -; v_gene: TRBV2; abundance: -; len: 14; j_gene: TRBJ1-1; CDR3nt: TGTGCCAGCAGTGACTTAAGGGCGAACACTGAAGCTTTCTTT; CDR3aa: CASSDLRANTEAFF
d_gene: TRBD1; v_gene: TRBV7-8; abundance: -; len: 14; j_gene: TRBJ1-1; CDR3nt: TGTGCCAGCAGCACCGGACAGGGAAGCACTGAAGCTTTCTTT; CDR3aa: CASSTGQGSTEAFF
d_gene: -; v_gene: TRBV30; abundance: -; len: 12; j_gene: TRBJ2-1; CDR3nt: TGTGCCTGGAGTATGGTAGATCTGGACCCGTTCTTC; CDR3aa: CAWSMVDLDPFF
d_gene: TRBD1; v_gene: TRBV2; abundance: -; len: 13; j_gene: TRBJ1-1; CDR3nt: TGTGCCAGCAGTAAAACAGGGGGCACTGAAGCTTTCTTT; CDR3aa: CASSKTGGTEAFF
d_gene: -; v_gene: TRBV20-1; abundance: -; len: 11; j_gene: TRBJ2-1; CDR3nt: TGCAGTGCTGCTACTGCGGATGAGCAGTTCTTC; CDR3aa: CSAATADEQFF
d_gene: -; v_gene: TRBV30; abundance: -; len: 14; j_gene: TRBJ1-3; CDR3nt: TGTGCCTCGGGACGGAGTCGCTCTGGAAACACCATATATTTT; CDR3aa: CASGRSRSGNTIYF
d_gene: -; v_gene: TRBV2; abundance: -; len: 11; j_gene: TRBJ2-1; CDR3nt: TGTGCCGCAGGTACCTACAATGAGCAGTTCTTC; CDR3aa: CAAGTYNEQFF
d_gene: -; v_gene: TRBV6-5; abundance: -; len: 15; j_gene: TRBJ2-2; CDR3nt: TGTGCCAGCAAACTACAGGGCCTTAACACCGGGGAGCTGTTTTTT; CDR3aa: CASKLQGLNTGELFF
d_gene: TRBD1; v_gene: TRBV2; abundance: -; len: 16; j_gene: TRBJ1-4; CDR3nt: TGTGCCAGCAGTCTCAGGGGGGAGCGGACTAATGAAAAACTGTTTTTT; CDR3aa: CASSLRGERTNEKLFF
d_gene: -; v_gene: TRBV4-3; abundance: -; len: 13; j_gene: TRBJ2-2; CDR3nt: TGCGCCAGCAGGGGGCTTGGGACCGGGGAGCTGTTTTTT; CDR3aa: CASRGLGTGELFF
d_gene: -; v_gene: TRBV2; abundance: few; len: 13; j_gene: TRBJ1-1; CDR3nt: TGTGCCAGCACTAGAGACAGTGGGGACAAAGCTTTCTTT; CDR3aa: CASTRDSGDKAFF
d_gene: -; v_gene: TRBV5-1; abundance: -; len: 13; j_gene: TRBJ2-5; CDR3nt: TGCGCCAGCAGCTCACCTAGCGTGGAGACCCAGTACTTC; CDR3aa: CASSSPSVETQYF
d_gene: TRBD2; v_gene: TRBV7-9; abundance: -; len: 13; j_gene: TRBJ2-3; CDR3nt: TGTGCCAGCAGCTTAGCTGGTAGCGGGAGGGGGTATTTT; CDR3aa: CASSLAGSGRGYF
d_gene: TRBD2; v_gene: TRBV5-6; abundance: -; len: 15; j_gene: TRBJ2-1; CDR3nt: TGTGCCAGCAGCTTGGAGGGGCTAGCGGGGGGTAAGCAGTTCTTC; CDR3aa: CASSLEGLAGGKQFF
d_gene: -; v_gene: TRBV7-8; abundance: -; len: 15; j_gene: TRBJ1-2; CDR3nt: TGTGCCAGCAGCTTAGACCCGGCAGGATCCTATGGCTACACCTTC; CDR3aa: CASSLDPAGSYGYTF
d_gene: TRBD1; v_gene: TRBV30; abundance: -; len: 12; j_gene: TRBJ2-7; CDR3nt: TGTGCCTCCTTGACAGGGACCTACGAGCAGTACTTC; CDR3aa: CASLTGTYEQYF
d_gene: -; v_gene: TRBV27; abundance: -; len: 13; j_gene: TRBJ2-7; CDR3nt: TGTGCCAGCAAGTCGGGACTGGCTTACGAGCAGTACTTC; CDR3aa: CASKSGLAYEQYF
d_gene: TRBD1; v_gene: TRBV7-9; abundance: -; len: 17; j_gene: TRBJ1-2; CDR3nt: TGTGCCAGCAGCTCCAGGGGGGGGTTTAGTCCGGAGTATGGCTACACCTTC; CDR3aa: CASSSRGGFSPEYGYTF
d_gene: -; v_gene: TRBV4-1; abundance: -; len: 16; j_gene: TRBJ2-4; CDR3nt: TGCGCCAGCAGCCAAGATGTCGGGGGAGCCAAAAACATTCAGTACTTC; CDR3aa: CASSQDVGGAKNIQYF
d_gene: -; v_gene: TRBV6-4; abundance: -; len: 11; j_gene: TRBJ2-1; CDR3nt: TGTGCCAGCAGTGACTTGAATGAGCAGTTCTTC; CDR3aa: CASSDLNEQFF
d_gene: TRBD2; v_gene: TRBV19; abundance: -; len: 15; j_gene: TRBJ2-7; CDR3nt: TGTGCCAGTAGTATATCTGGTAGCGGGAGTTACGAGCAGTACTTC; CDR3aa: CASSISGSGSYEQYF
d_gene: -; v_gene: TRBV28; abundance: -; len: 12; j_gene: TRBJ2-7; CDR3nt: TGTGCCAGCAGTTTTGTCGTCTACGAGCAGTACTTC; CDR3aa: CASSFVVYEQYF
d_gene: TRBD2; v_gene: TRBV27; abundance: -; len: 14; j_gene: TRBJ2-1; CDR3nt: TGTGCCAGCTCCAGCGGGGTGGGCTACAATGAGCAGTTCTTC; CDR3aa: CASSSGVGYNEQFF
d_gene: TRBD1; v_gene: TRBV4-1; abundance: -; len: 15; j_gene: TRBJ1-3; CDR3nt: TGCGCCAGCAGCCTGCGACAGGGGAGCGGAAACACCATATATTTT; CDR3aa: CASSLRQGSGNTIYF
d_gene: TRBD2; v_gene: TRBV6-1; abundance: -; len: 14; j_gene: TRBJ2-7; CDR3nt: TGTGCCAGCAGCCTACTAGCGCGACCCTACGAGCAGTACTTC; CDR3aa: CASSLLARPYEQYF
d_gene: -; v_gene: TRBV6-4; abundance: -; len: 13; j_gene: TRBJ1-2; CDR3nt: TGTGCCAGCAGTGTGGGAGCTAACTATGGCTACACCTTC; CDR3aa: CASSVGANYGYTF
d_gene: TRBD1; v_gene: TRBV10-1; abundance: once; len: 15; j_gene: TRBJ2-3; CDR3nt: TGCGCCAGCAGTGAGACAGGGGCTAGCACAGATACGCAGTATTTT; CDR3aa: CASSETGASTDTQYF
d_gene: -; v_gene: TRBV7-2; abundance: -; len: 15; j_gene: TRBJ2-1; CDR3nt: TGTGCCAGCTCGACTAAGACAGGAAGATACAATGAGCAGTTCTTC; CDR3aa: CASSTKTGRYNEQFF
d_gene: -; v_gene: TRBV7-9; abundance: once; len: 13; j_gene: TRBJ1-1; CDR3nt: TGTGCCAGCAGCTTAGTGGCCTCCACTGAAGCTTTCTTT; CDR3aa: CASSLVASTEAFF
d_gene: -; v_gene: TRBV6-5; abundance: -; len: 13; j_gene: TRBJ1-3; CDR3nt: TGTGCCAGCTCCGAGGGGGGTGGAAACACCATATATTTT; CDR3aa: CASSEGGGNTIYF
d_gene: -; v_gene: TRBV7-8; abundance: -; len: 13; j_gene: TRBJ1-1; CDR3nt: TGTGCCAACAGCTTAGGAATGAACACTGAAGCTTTCTTT; CDR3aa: CANSLGMNTEAFF
d_gene: -; v_gene: TRBV30; abundance: -; len: 12; j_gene: TRBJ1-6; CDR3nt: TGTGCCTGGGGGGGTCGCGATTCACCCCTCCACTTT; CDR3aa: CAWGGRDSPLHF
d_gene: -; v_gene: TRBV5-1; abundance: -; len: 13; j_gene: TRBJ2-1; CDR3nt: TGCGCCAGCAGCCCGAGCTCCTACAATGAGCAGTTCTTC; CDR3aa: CASSPSSYNEQFF
d_gene: TRBD2; v_gene: TRBV9; abundance: few; len: 18; j_gene: TRBJ2-1; CDR3nt: TGTGCCAGCAGCGTAGCGGGGCAGGGCGGGGGTCCCTACAATGAGCAGTTCTTC; CDR3aa: CASSVAGQGGGPYNEQFF